This T cell receptor beta chain is from a study of T cell clonality in common variable immunodeficiency. Study-level results: Reportedly, TCR beta sequences from common variable immunodeficiency showed fewer deletions and N-nucleotide insertions.

This clone was detected only a few times. Its antigen is currently unknown. One base separates it from a far larger clone, so it is likely a read error. The CDR3 end falls 3 residues outside the read, so it is completed with the germline J gene. The germline V gene has CDR1 SNHLY and CDR2 FYNNEI. The CDR3 totals 17 residues. Assay: immunoSEQ multiplex PCR; the TCRdb copy retains only in-frame clones and omits some. The sample presents some 33,000 clones, none singletons. The V and J genes are TRBV2 and TRBJ2-2; 10 positions agree with TRBD2. The sequencing sample was made of peripheral blood mononuclear cells. The clonotype comes from a person aged 18 to 75 in good health. This chain's CDR3 is CASTEWVAGGGTGELFF. The DNA read from the CDR3 is TGTGCCAGCACTGAATGGGTAGCGGGAGGAGGCACCGGGGAG. Using reference TRBV2 and TRBJ2-2 for the parts outside the CDR3, the full variable domain is EPEVTQTPSHQVTQMGQEVILRCVPISNHLYFYWYRQILGQKVEFLVSFYNNEISEKSEIFDDQFSVERPDGSNFTLKIRSTKLEDSAMYFCASTEWVAGGGTGELFFGEGSRLTVL.